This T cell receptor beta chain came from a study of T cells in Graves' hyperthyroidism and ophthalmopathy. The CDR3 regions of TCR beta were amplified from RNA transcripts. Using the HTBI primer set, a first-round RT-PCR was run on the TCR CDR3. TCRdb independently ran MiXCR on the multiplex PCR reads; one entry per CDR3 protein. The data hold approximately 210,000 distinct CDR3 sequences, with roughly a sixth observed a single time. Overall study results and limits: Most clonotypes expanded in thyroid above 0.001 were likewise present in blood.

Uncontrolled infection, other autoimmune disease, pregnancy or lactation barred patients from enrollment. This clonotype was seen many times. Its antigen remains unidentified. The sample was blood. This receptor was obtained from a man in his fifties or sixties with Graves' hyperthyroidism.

The CDR3: CASSQDLRTGNEAFF. The CDR3 DNA reads TGCGCCAGCAGCCAAGATCTTCGAACAGGCAATGAAGCTTTCTTT. The V gene is TRBV4-1, the J gene TRBJ1-1, with D possibly TRBD1 on 5 matching bases. CDR1 and CDR2 (germline): MGHRA, YSYEKL. CDR3 length equals 15 residues. V lost 0 bases to trimming and J lost 7 bases, with 15 bases between them.